A single sample gave rise to the 8 T cell receptor beta chains below, sequenced in a study of blood T cell repertoires in COVID-19. Sequenced by immunoSEQ multiplex PCR; TCRdb stores in-frame clones only, minus some. The data show over 100,000 clones, 87% seen once. Sample: peripheral blood. The receptor source for this set is a man aged 45-60 years with active COVID-19.

The chain has TRBV10-3 and TRBJ2-5, with D maybe TRBD2 (5 bases). Germline V lookup: CDR1 ENHRY, CDR2 SYGVKD. V was cut by 6 bases and J by 1 base, with 15 bases left in between. The CDR3 is 15 residues long. DNA of the CDR3: TGTGCCATCAGCCCCGACGGAGGACCCCAAGAGACCCAGTACTTC. Translating gives CAISPDGGPQETQYF.

This chain connects TRBV7-2 to TRBJ1-6, with 7 bases matching TRBD1. V was clipped by 7 bases and J by 10 bases; unmatched bases: 19. Germline V gene lookup returns CDR1 SGHTA and CDR2 FQGNSA. CDR3 length equals 17 residues. CDR3 sequence (DNA): TGTGCCAGCAATCTAAGGGGGCAGGGCGTTAGGAAGTCACCCCTCCACTTT. This codes for CASNLRGQGVRKSPLHF.

The V gene is TRBV18, the J gene TRBJ2-3; no definite D call. This CDR3 region has 15 residues. Germline loops: CDR1 KGHSH, CDR2 LQKENI. Trimming removed 3 bases from V and 6 bases from J, with 16 bases in between. Here the CDR3 reads CASSPTDPRSDTQYF. CDR3 sequence (DNA): TGTGCCAGCTCACCGACCGATCCTAGGTCGGATACGCAGTATTTT.

The rearrangement joins TRBV6-2 or TRBV6-3 to TRBJ1-2; D is perhaps TRBD1 (5 bases). Per germline, CDR1 MNHEY and CDR2 SVGEGT. The V end lost 5 bases, the J end lost 2 bases, and 9 bases lay between the germline ends. The CDR3 runs 13 residues. This CDR3 reads CASSRAGNYGYTF. The CDR3 DNA reads as TGTGCCAGCAGTCGAGCAGGGAACTATGGCTACACCTTC.

The chain is built from TRBV6-5 and TRBJ1-1; D gene ambiguous. CDR3 size: 14 residues. CDR1 and CDR2 from the germline V gene are MNHEY and SVGAGI. Between the trimmed V and J ends, which lost 6 bases and 1 base, there was a span of 12 bases. The CDR3 DNA is TGTGCCAGCAGCTCCTATCAATCGAACACTGAAGCTTTCTTT. This translates into CASSSYQSNTEAFF.

V gene TRBV4-3 combines with J gene TRBJ2-6; D gene uncertain. CDR1 and CDR2 from the germline V gene are LGHNA and YSLEER. Trimming took off 3 bases at V and 0 bases at J, with 6 bases between the two ends. The CDR3 consists of 15 residues. CDR3 residues: CASSQRGSGANVLTF. CDR3 in DNA: TGCGCCAGCAGCCAGCGAGGCTCTGGGGCCAACGTCCTGACTTTC.

This sequence joins TRBV5-6 and TRBJ1-4, with 7 bases that match TRBD1. CDR1 is SGHDT and CDR2 is YYEEEE in the germline V gene. The CDR3 covers 14 residues. V shed 4 bases, J shed 5 bases, and the junction held 5 bases outside the gene matches. The DNA of the CDR3 is TGTGCCAGCAGCCACCGGGACAGAAATGAAAAACTGTTTTTT. Its translation: CASSHRDRNEKLFF. The variable domain in full, with the rest retrieved from reference TRBV5-6 and TRBJ1-4, is DAGVTQSPTHLIKTRGQQVTLRCSPKSGHDTVSWYQQALGQGPQFIFQYYEEEERQRGNFPDRFSGHQFPNYSSELNVNALLLGDSALYLCASSHRDRNEKLFFGSGTQLSVL.

The chain couples TRBV19 to TRBJ1-4, with D perhaps TRBD1 (6 bases). The CDR3 has 14 residues. Germline assignment: CDR1 LNHDA and CDR2 SQIVND (reference sequence). Deletions cut 5 bases from V and 8 bases from J, with 15 bases between. CDR3 nucleotides: TGTGCCAGTAGTGCGGACAGCCTCCTGGAAAAACTGTTTTTT. This sequence encodes CASSADSLLEKLFF.